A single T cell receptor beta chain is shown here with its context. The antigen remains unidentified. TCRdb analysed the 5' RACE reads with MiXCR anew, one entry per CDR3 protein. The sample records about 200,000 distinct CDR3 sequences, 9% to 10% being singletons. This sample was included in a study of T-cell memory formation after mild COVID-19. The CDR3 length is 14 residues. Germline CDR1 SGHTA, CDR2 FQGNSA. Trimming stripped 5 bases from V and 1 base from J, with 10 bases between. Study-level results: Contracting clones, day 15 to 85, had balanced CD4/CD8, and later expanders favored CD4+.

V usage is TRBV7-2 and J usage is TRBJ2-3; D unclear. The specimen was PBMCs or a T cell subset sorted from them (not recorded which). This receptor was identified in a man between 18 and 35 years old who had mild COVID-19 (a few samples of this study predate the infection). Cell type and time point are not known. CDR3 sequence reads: CASSPRYGTDTQYF. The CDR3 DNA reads TGTGCCAGCAGCCCGAGGTACGGCACAGATACGCAGTATTTT.